The clone carrying this T cell receptor (beta chain) was observed a handful of times. Its antigen remains unidentified. This sample is drawn from a study of regulatory T cells in long-lasting Graves disease. Broader study findings: Owing to a sample size that was small, accuracy may have been reduced. Clonotypes that were public and shared totalled approximately 2,800 in persistent patients versus approximately 970 in new patients.

To make TCR beta libraries, researchers used iRepertoire HTBI primers and Arm-PCR of CDR3 regions. TCRdb re-analysed the multiplex PCR reads in MiXCR, keeping a single row per CDR3 protein. This sample has 500,000 to 800,000 distinct CDR3 sequences, with about 32% found just once. Time point noted: persistent/refractory GD, antithyroid drugs over 5 years with positive TRAb. Construction of the TCR library relied on RNA isolated from PBMCs. This clonotype was sampled from a female donor with Graves disease. This sample comprised peripheral blood mononuclear cells (PBMCs), obtained when the disease was refractory, from a patient treated with antithyroid drugs.

CDR3 protein: CASSERAGTGELFF. The CDR3 DNA reads as TGTGCCAGCAGTGAAAGGGCTGGGACCGGGGAGCTGTTTTTT. The rearrangement joins TRBV6-1 to TRBJ2-2, with D unresolved. The CDR3 covers 14 residues. The germline V gene has CDR1 MNHNS and CDR2 SASEGT. Trimming pared 2 bases from V and 5 bases from J, leaving 9 bases between.